The following is a TCR beta chain sequence with its context. The target antigen is unknown. Distinct nucleotide sequences in the sample also encode this CDR3. This sample is drawn from a study of cytomegalovirus exposure and HLA in healthy donors. Points from the study as a whole: TCR beta chains numbering 150 to 200 were designated cytomegalovirus-associated.

Amplification used 60 Vbeta primers and 13 Jbeta primers. Only in-frame clones appear in the TCRdb table, and some are missing; sequencing was by immunoSEQ multiplex PCR. This table has fewer than 200,000 clones, 60% to 80% appearing once. The germline V gene has CDR1 SEHNR and CDR2 FQNEAQ (reference sequence). The CDR3 consists of 13 residues. V shed 0 bases and J shed 6 bases, with 7 bases lying between them. The clonotype was recovered from a man younger than 45 in good health and CMV-seropositive. The sequencing sample was made of PBMCs. The chain couples TRBV7-9 to TRBJ2-3; D not resolved. CDR3 in amino acids: CASSLALTDTQYF. In DNA, the CDR3 is TGTGCCAGCAGCTTAGCTTTAACTGATACGCAGTATTTT.